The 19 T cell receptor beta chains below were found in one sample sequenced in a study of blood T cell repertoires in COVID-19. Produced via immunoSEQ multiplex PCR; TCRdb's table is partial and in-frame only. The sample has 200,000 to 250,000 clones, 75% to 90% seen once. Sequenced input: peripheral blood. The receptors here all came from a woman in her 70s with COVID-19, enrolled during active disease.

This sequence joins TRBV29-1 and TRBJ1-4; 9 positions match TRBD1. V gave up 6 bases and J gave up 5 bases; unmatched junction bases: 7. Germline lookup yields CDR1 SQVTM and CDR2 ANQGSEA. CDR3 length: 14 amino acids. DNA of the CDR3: TGCAGCGTCAACCGGGACAGGGTGAATGAAAAACTGTTTTTT. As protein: CSVNRDRVNEKLFF.

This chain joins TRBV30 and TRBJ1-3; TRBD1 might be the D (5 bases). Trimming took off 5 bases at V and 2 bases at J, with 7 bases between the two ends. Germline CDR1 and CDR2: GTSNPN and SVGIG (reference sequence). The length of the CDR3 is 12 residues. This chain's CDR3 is CAWAGTGNTIYF. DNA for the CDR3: TGTGCCTGGGCAGGGACTGGAAACACCATATATTTT. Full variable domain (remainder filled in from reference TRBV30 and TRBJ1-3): SQTIHQWPATLVQPVGSPLSLECTVEGTSNPNLYWYRQAAGRGLQLLFYSVGIGQISSEVPQNLSASRPQDRQFILSSKKLLLSDSGFYLCAWAGTGNTIYFGEGSWLTVV.

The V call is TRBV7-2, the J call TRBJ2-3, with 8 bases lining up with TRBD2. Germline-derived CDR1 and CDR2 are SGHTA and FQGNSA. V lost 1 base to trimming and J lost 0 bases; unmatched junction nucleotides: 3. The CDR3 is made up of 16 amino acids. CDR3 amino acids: CASSLVSGASTDTQYF. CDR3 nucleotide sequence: TGTGCCAGCAGCTTAGTTAGCGGGGCTAGCACAGATACGCAGTATTTT.

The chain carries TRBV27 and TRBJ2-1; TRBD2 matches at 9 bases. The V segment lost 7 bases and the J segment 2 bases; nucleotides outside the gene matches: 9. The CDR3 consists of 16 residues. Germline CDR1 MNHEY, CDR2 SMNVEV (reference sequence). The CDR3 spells CASTTLIAGAYNEQFF. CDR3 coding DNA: TGTGCCAGCACGACGCTGATAGCGGGAGCCTACAATGAGCAGTTCTTC.

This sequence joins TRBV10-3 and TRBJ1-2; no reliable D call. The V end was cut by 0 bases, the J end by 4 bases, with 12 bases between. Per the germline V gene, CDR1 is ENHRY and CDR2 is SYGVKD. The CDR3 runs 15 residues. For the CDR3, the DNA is TGTGCCATCAGTGAGTCGAGAGGGAACGGCTATGGCTACACCTTC. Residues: CAISESRGNGYGYTF.

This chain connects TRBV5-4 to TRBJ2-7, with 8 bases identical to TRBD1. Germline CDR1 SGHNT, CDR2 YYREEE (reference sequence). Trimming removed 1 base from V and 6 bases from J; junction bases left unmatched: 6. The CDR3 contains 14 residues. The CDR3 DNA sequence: TGTGCCAGCAGCTTGATAGACAGGGGCAGCGAGCAGTACTTC. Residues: CASSLIDRGSEQYF.

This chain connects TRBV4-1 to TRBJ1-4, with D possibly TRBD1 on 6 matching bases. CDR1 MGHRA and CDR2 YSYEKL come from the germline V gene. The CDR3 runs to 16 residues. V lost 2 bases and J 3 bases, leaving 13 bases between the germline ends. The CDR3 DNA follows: TGCGCCAGCAGCCAATCCGGGGGGCAGGCTAATGAAAAACTGTTTTTT. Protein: CASSQSGGQANEKLFF.

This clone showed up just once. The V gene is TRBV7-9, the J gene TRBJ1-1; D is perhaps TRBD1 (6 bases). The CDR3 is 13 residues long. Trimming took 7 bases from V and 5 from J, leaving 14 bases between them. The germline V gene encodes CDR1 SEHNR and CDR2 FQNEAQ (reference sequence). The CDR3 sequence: CASTLGRGTEAFF. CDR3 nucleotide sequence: TGTGCCAGCACTTTAGGCAGGGGAACTGAAGCTTTCTTT.

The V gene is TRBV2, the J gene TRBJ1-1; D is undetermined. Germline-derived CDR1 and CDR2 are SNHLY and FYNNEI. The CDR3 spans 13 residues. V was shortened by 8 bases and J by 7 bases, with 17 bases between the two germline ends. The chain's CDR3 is CASEPAGRREAFF. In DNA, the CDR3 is TGTGCCAGCGAGCCAGCCGGCAGGCGTGAAGCTTTCTTT.

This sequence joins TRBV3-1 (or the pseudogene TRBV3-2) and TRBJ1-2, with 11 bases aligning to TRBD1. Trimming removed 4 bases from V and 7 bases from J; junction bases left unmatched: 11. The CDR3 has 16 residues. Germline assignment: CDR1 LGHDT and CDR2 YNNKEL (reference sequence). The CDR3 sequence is CASSPDLGQGASGYTF. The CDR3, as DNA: TGTGCCAGCAGCCCGGACCTCGGACAGGGGGCTAGTGGCTACACCTTC.

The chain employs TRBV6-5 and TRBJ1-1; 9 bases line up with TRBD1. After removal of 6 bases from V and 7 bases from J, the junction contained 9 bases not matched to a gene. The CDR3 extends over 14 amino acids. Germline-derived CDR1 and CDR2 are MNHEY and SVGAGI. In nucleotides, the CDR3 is TGTGCCAGCAGCTTAGGACAGGGGTGGAGTGAAGCTTTCTTT. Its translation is CASSLGQGWSEAFF.

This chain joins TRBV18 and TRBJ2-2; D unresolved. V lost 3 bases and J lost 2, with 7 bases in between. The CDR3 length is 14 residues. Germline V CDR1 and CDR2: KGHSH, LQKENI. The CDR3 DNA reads TGTGCCAGCTCACCTTTGCGAAACACCGGGGAGCTGTTTTTT. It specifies CASSPLRNTGELFF.

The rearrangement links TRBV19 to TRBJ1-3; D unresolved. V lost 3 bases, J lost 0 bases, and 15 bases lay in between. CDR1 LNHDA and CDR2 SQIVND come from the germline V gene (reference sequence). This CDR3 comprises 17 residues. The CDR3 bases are TGTGCCAGTAGTATTCGGCAGGCGACAAGCTCTGGAAACACCATATATTTT. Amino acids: CASSIRQATSSGNTIYF.

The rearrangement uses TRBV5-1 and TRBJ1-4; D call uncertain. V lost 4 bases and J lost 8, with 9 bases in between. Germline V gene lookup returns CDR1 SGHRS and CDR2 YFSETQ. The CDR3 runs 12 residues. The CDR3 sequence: CASSRVGEKLFF. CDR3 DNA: TGCGCCAGCAGCCGCGTCGGGGAAAAACTGTTTTTT. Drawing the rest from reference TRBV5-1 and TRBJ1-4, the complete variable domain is KAGVTQTPRYLIKTRGQQVTLSCSPISGHRSVSWYQQTPGQGLQFLFEYFSETQRNKGNFPGRFSGRQFSNSRSEMNVSTLELGDSALYLCASSRVGEKLFFGSGTQLSVL.

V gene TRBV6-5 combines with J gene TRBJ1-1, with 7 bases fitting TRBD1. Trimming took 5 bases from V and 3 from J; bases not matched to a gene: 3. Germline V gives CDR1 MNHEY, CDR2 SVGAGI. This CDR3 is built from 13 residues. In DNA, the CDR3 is TGTGCCAGCAGTCTTACAGGGGACACTGAAGCTTTCTTT. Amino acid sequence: CASSLTGDTEAFF.

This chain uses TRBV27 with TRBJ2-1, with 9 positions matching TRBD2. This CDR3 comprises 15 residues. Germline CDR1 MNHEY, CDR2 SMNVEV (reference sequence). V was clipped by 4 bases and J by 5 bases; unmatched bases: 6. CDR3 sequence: CASSSPLAGHNEQFF. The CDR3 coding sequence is TGTGCCAGCAGTTCCCCCCTAGCGGGGCACAATGAGCAGTTCTTC.

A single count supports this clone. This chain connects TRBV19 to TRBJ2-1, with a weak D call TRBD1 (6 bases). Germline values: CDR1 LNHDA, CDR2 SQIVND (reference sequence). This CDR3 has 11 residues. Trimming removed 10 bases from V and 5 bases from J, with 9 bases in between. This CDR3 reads CATDRNNEQFF. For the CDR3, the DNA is TGTGCCACGGACAGAAACAATGAGCAGTTCTTC.

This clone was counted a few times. The CDR3 loop reads CASSKATGADIYGYTF. The DNA for the CDR3 is TGTGCCAGTAGTAAAGCAACAGGGGCCGATATCTATGGCTACACCTTC. This rearrangement joins TRBV19 to TRBJ1-2; 7 bases fit TRBD1. Germline V gives CDR1 LNHDA, CDR2 SQIVND (reference sequence). The CDR3 spans 16 residues. J lost 4 bases, V lost 4 bases, and 12 bases had no gene match.

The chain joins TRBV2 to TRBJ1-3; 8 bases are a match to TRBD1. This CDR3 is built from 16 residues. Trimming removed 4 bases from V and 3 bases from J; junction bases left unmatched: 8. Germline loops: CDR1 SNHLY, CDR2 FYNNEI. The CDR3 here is CASSVGQGAFGNTIYF. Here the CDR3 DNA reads TGTGCCAGCAGTGTCGGCCAGGGGGCATTTGGAAACACCATATATTTT.